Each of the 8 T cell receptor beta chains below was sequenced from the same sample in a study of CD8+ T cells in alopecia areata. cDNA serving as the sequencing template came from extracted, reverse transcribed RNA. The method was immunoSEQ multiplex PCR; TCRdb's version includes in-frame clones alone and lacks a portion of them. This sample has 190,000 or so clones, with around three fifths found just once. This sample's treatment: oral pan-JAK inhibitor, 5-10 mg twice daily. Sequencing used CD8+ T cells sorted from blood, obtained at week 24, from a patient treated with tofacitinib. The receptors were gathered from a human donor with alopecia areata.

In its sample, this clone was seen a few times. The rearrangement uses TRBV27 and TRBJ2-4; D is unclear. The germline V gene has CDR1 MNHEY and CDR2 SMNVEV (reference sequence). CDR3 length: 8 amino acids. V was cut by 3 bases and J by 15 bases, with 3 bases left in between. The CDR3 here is CASSFWYF. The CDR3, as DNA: TGTGCCAGCAGTTTTTGGTACTTC.

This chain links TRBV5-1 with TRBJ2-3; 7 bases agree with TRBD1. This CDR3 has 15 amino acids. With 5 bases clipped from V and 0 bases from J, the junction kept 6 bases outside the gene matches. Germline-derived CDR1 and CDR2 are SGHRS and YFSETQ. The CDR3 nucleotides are TGCGCCAGCAGTAAGAGGGGGCTGAGCACAGATACGCAGTATTTT. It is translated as CASSKRGLSTDTQYF.

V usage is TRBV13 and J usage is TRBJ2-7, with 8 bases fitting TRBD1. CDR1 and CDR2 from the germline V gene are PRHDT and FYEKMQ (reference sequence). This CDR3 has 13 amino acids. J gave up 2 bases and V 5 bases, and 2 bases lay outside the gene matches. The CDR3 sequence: CASSIQGAYEQYF. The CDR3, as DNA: TGTGCCAGCAGCATACAGGGGGCCTACGAGCAGTACTTC.

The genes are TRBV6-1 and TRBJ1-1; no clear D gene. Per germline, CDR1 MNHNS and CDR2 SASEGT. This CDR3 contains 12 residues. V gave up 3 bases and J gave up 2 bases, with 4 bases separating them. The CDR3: CASSEGNTEAFF. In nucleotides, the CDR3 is TGTGCCAGCAGTGAGGGTAACACTGAAGCTTTCTTT.

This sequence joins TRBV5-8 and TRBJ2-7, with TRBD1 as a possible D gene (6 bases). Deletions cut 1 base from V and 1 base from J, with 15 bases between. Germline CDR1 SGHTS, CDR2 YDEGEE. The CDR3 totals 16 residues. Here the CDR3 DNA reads TGTGCCAGCAGCTTGACAAGGGGGTGGATTTCCTACGAGCAGTACTTC. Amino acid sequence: CASSLTRGWISYEQYF.

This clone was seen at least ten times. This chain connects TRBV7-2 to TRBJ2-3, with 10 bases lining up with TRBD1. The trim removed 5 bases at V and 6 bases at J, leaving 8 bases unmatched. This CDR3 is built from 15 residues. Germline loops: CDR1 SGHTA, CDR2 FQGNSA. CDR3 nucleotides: TGTGCCAGCAGCCTAGGACAGGGGGATCTGGATACGCAGTATTTT. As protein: CASSLGQGDLDTQYF.

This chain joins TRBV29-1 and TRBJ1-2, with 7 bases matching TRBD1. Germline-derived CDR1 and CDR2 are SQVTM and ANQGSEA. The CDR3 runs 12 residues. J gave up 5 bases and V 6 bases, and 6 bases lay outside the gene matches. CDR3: CSVRGTDYGYTF. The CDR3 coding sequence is TGCAGCGTCCGCGGGACAGATTATGGCTACACCTTC.

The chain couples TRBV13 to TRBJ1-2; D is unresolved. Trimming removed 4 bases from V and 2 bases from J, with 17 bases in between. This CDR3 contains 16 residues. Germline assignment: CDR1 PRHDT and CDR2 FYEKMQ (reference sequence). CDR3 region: CASSSYGAGENYGYTF. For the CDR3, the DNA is TGTGCCAGCAGCTCCTATGGAGCTGGGGAGAACTATGGCTACACCTTC.